This T cell receptor (beta chain) comes out of a study of T cell responses to AZD1222 COVID-19 vaccine. Study-level points and caveats: The repertoires were collected only after the peak T cell response. Across spike, vaccine-associated CD4 TCRs were found, dominant at 160-218 and 743-854. The reported proportion of spike-specific TCRs targeting unmutated variant regions was nearly half.

Profiled with immunoSEQ multiplex PCR; TCRdb holds only in-frame clones, not every one. The data contain 90,000 to 120,000 clones, 92% of them seen just once; the ten biggest clones take up 8% to 10%. The CDR3 has 15 residues. V lost 9 bases, J lost 9 bases, and 27 bases lay in between. Germline V CDR1 and CDR2: SGHAT, FQNNGV. In this sample, this clone turned up a few times. The target antigen is unknown. The input for sequencing was peripheral blood, taken 28 days after the second AZD1222 dose. The rearrangement joins TRBV11-2 to TRBJ2-7; unclear D gene. This TCR derives from an adult who received the AZD1222 COVID-19 vaccine. This CDR3 reads CASLATGPLGSVQYF. Here the CDR3 DNA reads TGTGCCAGTTTGGCGACCGGGCCCCTAGGCAGTGTGCAGTACTTC.